This T cell receptor (beta chain) was captured by sequencing in a study of blood T cell repertoires in COVID-19. Study-wide context: Acute and convalescent COVID-19 samples came from the United States, Italy and Spain.

Clones were sequenced by immunoSEQ multiplex PCR, and TCRdb holds only the in-frame ones, with some missing. Of around 200,000 clones listed, around 86% are singletons. This CDR3 comprises 15 residues. CDR1 and CDR2 (germline): MNHNY, SVGAGI (reference sequence). Trimming took 6 bases from V and 2 from J; bases not matched to a gene: 4. The TCR comes from a man in his fifties with acute or convalescent COVID-19. This sequence joins TRBV6-6 and TRBJ2-1; 10 bases agree with TRBD2. Material: peripheral blood. The CDR3 DNA is TGTGCCAGCAGATCGAGCGGGGGGGCCTACAATGAGCAGTTCTTC. Protein: CASRSSGGAYNEQFF.